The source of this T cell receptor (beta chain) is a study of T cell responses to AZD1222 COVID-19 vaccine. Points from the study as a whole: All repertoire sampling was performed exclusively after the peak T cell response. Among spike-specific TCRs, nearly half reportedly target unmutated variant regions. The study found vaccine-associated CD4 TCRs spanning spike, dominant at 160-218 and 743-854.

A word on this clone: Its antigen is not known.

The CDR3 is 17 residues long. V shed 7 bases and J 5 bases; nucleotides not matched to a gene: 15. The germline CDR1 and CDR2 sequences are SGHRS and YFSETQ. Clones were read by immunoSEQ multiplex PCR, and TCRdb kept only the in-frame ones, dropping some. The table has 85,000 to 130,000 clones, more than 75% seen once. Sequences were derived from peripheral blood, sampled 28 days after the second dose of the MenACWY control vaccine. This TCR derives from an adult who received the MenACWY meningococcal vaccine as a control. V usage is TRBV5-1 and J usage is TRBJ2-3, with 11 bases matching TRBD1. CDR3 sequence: CASGYRTGGYQGDTQYF. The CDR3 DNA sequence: TGCGCCAGCGGTTACCGGACAGGGGGCTATCAGGGAGATACGCAGTATTTT.